This T cell receptor beta chain was retrieved from a study of post-analysis software for immune sequencing data. Study results and caveats: Relative to controls, patients had about 5 TRBV segments at higher frequency, with TRBV5-6, TRBV5-1 and TRBV20-1 among these. Samples prepared in the same batch strongly co-clustered by F measure. The normalized Chao1 diversity of multiple sclerosis patients was significantly lower than that of controls.

The CDR3 is made up of 13 amino acids. Germline V lookup: CDR1 KGHSH, CDR2 LQKENI. This clonotype was recorded a few times. The antigen remains undetermined. Unique molecular identifiers were carried by the TCR beta cDNA libraries. Approximately 550,000 cDNA molecules came from 1 to 10 million T cells. TCRdb ran MiXCR on the PCR reads and lists one entry per CDR3 protein. The sample lists some 800,000 distinct CDR3 sequences; around 45% were seen once. Sequencing input: blood. The chain combines TRBV18 with TRBJ2-5; 7 bases are shared with TRBD1. The DNA end is a closer match to TRBJ2-7, so the J assignment may be wrong. This receptor was obtained from a girl between 5 and 17 years old with multiple sclerosis. In DNA, the CDR3 is TGTGCCAGCTCACCTGACAGGGTCGACGAGCAGTACTTC. Translation gives CASSPDRVDEQYF.